The clone carrying this T cell receptor beta chain was seen repeatedly, ten times or more. The antigen remains undetermined. The sample belongs to a study of blood T cells in healthy people across ages. Overall study context: Capture by template switching was about one barcoded beta molecule per two T cells.

This CDR3 has 11 amino acids. The germline V gene has CDR1 LNHDA and CDR2 SQIVND (reference sequence). The ends were cut back, 6 bases at V and 8 bases at J, with 7 bases in the middle. Regarding the study as a whole: Observed TCR beta diversity per million T cells went down as age went up. This fall followed a roughly linear course with age.

Using a J-beta primer mix together with a sample-barcoded 5' primer, a second PCR was run for roughly 7 to 11 cycles. Tagging of each cDNA molecule was performed by a template-switch adaptor with 12 random nucleotides. Samples each returned at least 2.5 million CDR3-containing paired-end reads. TCRdb reprocessed the 5' RACE reads via MiXCR and lists one record per CDR3 protein. The sample lists 550,000 to 650,000 distinct CDR3 sequences; about 30% were seen once. This clonotype originated in a woman older than 75 in good health. The chain is built from TRBV19 and TRBJ1-4, with D hard to call. The material sequenced was blood. The CDR3 DNA sequence: TGTGCCAGTAGCCCACGGGAAAAACTGTTTTTT. As protein: CASSPREKLFF.